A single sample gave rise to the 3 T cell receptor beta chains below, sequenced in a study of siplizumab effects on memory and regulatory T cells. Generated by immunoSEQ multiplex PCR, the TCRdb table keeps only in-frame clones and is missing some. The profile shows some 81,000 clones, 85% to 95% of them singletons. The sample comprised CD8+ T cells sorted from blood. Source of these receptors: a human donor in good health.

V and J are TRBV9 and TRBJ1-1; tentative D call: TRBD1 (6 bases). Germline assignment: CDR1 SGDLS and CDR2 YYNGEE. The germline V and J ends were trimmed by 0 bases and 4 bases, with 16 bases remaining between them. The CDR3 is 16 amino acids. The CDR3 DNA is TGTGCCAGCAGCGTAGCTACGCGGGCAGGGGCCACTGAAGCTTTCTTT. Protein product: CASSVATRAGATEAFF.

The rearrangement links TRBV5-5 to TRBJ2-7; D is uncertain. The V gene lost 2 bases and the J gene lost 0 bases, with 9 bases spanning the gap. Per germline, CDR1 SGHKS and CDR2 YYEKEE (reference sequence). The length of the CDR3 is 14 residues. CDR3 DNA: TGTGCCAGCAGCTTAATCGGAAACTCCTACGAGCAGTACTTC. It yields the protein CASSLIGNSYEQYF.

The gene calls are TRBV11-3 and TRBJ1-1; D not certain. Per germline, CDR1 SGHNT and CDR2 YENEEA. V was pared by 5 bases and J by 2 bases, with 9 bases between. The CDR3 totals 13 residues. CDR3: CASSKKANTEAFF. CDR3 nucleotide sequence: TGTGCCAGCAGCAAAAAGGCTAACACTGAAGCTTTCTTT.